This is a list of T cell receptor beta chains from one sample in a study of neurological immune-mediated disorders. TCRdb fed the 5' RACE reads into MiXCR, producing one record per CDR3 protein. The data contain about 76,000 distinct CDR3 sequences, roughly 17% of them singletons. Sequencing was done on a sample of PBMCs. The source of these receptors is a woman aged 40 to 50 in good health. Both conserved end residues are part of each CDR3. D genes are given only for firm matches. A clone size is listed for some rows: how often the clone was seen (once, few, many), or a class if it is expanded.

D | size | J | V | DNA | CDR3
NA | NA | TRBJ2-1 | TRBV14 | TGTGCCAGCAGCCAAGAAGGTATCGGGGTTCGGAATGAGCAGTTCTTC | CASSQEGIGVRNEQFF
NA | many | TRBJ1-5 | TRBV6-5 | TGTGCCAGCAGCCCGGGTCGAGTGAGCAATCAGCCCCAGCATTTT | CASSPGRVSNQPQHF
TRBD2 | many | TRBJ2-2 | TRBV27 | TGTGCCAGCAGTTTCGGGACTAGCGGGGCCCAATACGACACCGGGGAGCTGTTTTTT | CASSFGTSGAQYDTGELFF
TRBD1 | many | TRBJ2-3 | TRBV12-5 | TGTGCTAGTGGTTTGGGGGACAGGGCCTACACAGATACGCAGTATTTT | CASGLGDRAYTDTQYF
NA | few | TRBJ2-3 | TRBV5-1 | TGCGCCAGCAGGCCCTTCAGTGGGGCCACAGATACGCAGTATTTT | CASRPFSGATDTQYF
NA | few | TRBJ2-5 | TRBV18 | TGTGCCAGCTCGACCAGAGGGATCGGCGAGACCCAGTACTTC | CASSTRGIGETQYF
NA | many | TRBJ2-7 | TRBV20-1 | TGCAGTGCTGAGACCAAGGGCTACGAGCAGTACTTC | CSAETKGYEQYF
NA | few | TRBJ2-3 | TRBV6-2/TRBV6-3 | TGTGCCAGCAGTTATGTTTACAGCACAGATACGCAGTATTTT | CASSYVYSTDTQYF
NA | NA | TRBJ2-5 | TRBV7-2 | TGTGCCAGCAGCTACTCCGGGGGCAGAGAGACACGGTACTTC | CASSYSGGRETRYF
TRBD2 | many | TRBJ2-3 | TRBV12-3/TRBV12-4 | TGTGCCAGCAGTGCTAGCGGGGGCGCGCGAAGCACAGATACGCAGTATTTT | CASSASGGARSTDTQYF
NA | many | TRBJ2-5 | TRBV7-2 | TGTGCCAGCAGCTCCTCCGGGACTTATCAAGAGACCCAGTACTTC | CASSSSGTYQETQYF
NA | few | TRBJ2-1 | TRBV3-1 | TGTGCCAGCAGCCAGCGGTACAATGAGCAGTTCTTC | CASSQRYNEQFF
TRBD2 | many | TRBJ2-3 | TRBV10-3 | TGTGCCATCAGTGAGGGGGGGGAATTCACAGATACGCAGTATTTT | CAISEGGEFTDTQYF
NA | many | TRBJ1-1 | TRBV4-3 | TGCGCCAGCAGCCAAGCGGGCAGGGTGGTCACTGAAGCTTTCTTT | CASSQAGRVVTEAFF
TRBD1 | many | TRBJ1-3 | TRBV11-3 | TGTGCCAGCAGTACAGGGGCTGGAAACACCATATATTTT | CASSTGAGNTIYF
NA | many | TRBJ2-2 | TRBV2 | TGTGCCAGCAGTGAGGGGGATACGAACACCGGGGAGCTGTTTTTT | CASSEGDTNTGELFF
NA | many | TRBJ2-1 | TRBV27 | TGTGCCAGCAGTTTATCGAACAATGAGCAGTTCTTC | CASSLSNNEQFF
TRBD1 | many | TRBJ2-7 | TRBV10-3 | TGTGCCATCAGTGCCCAGGGACAGGCGAACGAGCAGTACTTC | CAISAQGQANEQYF
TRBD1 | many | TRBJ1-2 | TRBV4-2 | TGTGCCAGCAGCCAAGGATATTACGAGACAGGGAGCCACTACACCTTC | CASSQGYYETGSHYTF
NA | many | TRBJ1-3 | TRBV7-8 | TGTGCCAGCAGCTTGCATCTGGCGGCTGGAAACACCATATATTTT | CASSLHLAAGNTIYF
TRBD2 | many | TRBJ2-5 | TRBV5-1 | TGCGCCAGCAGCTCCCGTGCGGTCGGGGGGACGGAGACCCAGTACTTC | CASSSRAVGGTETQYF
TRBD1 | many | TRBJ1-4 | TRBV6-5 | TGTGCCAGCAGTTACTCTTCGGACAGGAGGCTTAATGAAAAACTGTTTTTT | CASSYSSDRRLNEKLFF
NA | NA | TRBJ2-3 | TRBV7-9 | TGTGCCAGCAGCTTAGTCCAGGGAGCAGATACGCAGTATTTT | CASSLVQGADTQYF
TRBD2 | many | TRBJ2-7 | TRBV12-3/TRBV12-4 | TGTGCCAGCAGCGCCGGGACTACCGCCTACGAGCAGTACTTC | CASSAGTTAYEQYF
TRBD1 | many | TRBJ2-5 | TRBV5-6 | TGTGCCAGCAGCTCGCCCTCGGACAGGGGCCACCAAGAGACCCAGTACTTC | CASSSPSDRGHQETQYF
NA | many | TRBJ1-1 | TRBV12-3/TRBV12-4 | TGTGCCAGCAGCTCTGGTTCAGGGAACATGAACACTGAAGCTTTCTTT | CASSSGSGNMNTEAFF
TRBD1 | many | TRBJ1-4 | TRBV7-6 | TGTGCCAGCAGCCCGCTACAGGGGTTTAATGAAAAACTGTTTTTT | CASSPLQGFNEKLFF
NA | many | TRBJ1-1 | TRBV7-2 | TGTGCCAGCAGCAACAGTAGGGACGTTGAAGCTTTCTTT | CASSNSRDVEAFF
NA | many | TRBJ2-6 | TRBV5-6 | TGTGCCAGCAGCTTGGATGTGGGTTCGGGGGCCAACGTCCTGACTTTC | CASSLDVGSGANVLTF
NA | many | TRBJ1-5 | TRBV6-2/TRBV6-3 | TGTGCCAGCAGTTACTCGCTAGGGGCCCCGAGCAATCAGCCCCAGCATTTT | CASSYSLGAPSNQPQHF
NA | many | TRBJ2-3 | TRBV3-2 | TGTGCCAGCAGCCAACGTCGTGACGCCAGACTAGGGACAGATACGCAGTATTTT | CASSQRRDARLGTDTQYF
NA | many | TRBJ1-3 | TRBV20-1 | TGCAGTGCTAGACCTTTCGACAGACCCTCTGGAAACACCATATATTTT | CSARPFDRPSGNTIYF
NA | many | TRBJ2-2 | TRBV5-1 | TGCGCCAGCAGCTTAGAGGCTCGCGCCGGGGAGCTGTTTTTT | CASSLEARAGELFF
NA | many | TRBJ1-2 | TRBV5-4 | TGTGCCAGCAGCCCTGCAAACATCCCAGGGTATGGCTACACCTTC | CASSPANIPGYGYTF
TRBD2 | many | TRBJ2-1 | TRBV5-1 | TGCGCCAGCAGCTTGGGTAGCGGGGGAGGTTCTGGCGATGAGCAGTTCTTC | CASSLGSGGGSGDEQFF
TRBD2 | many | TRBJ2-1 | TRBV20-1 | TGCAGTGCTCCGGGACTAGCGGGGGGGGGAACCTACAATGAGCAGTTCTTC | CSAPGLAGGGTYNEQFF
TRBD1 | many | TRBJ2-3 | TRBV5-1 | TGCGCCAGCAGCTCGCAGGGGGCAAGCACAGATACGCAGTATTTT | CASSSQGASTDTQYF
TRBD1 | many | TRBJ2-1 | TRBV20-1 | TGCAGTGCTAGATTCCCGGGACAGGGGGACAATGAGCAGTTCTTC | CSARFPGQGDNEQFF
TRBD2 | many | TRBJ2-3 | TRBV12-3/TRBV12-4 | TGTGCCAGCAGTTTGAAAGCGGGGGCCACAGATACGCAGTATTTT | CASSLKAGATDTQYF
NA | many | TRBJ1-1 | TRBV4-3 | TGCGCCAGCAGCCAAGTGGGGGAAAAAGCTTTCTTT | CASSQVGEKAFF
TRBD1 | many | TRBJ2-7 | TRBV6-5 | TGTGCCAGCAGGCCCGGGACAGGGCCCTACGAGCAGTACTTC | CASRPGTGPYEQYF
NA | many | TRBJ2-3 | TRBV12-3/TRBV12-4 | TGTGCCAGCGGGACAAACGATGGCACAGATACGCAGTATTTT | CASGTNDGTDTQYF
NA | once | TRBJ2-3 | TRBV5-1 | TGCGCCAGCAGCTCATCAACCAAAAACACAGATACGCAGTATTTT | CASSSSTKNTDTQYF
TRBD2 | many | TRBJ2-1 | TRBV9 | TGTGCCAGCAGCGTAGAGGTTAGCGGGTTAGGTGAGCAGTTCTTC | CASSVEVSGLGEQFF
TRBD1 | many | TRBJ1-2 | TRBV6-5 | TGTGCCAGCAGTTACTCGGTAGGGGGCACCTATGGCTACACCTTC | CASSYSVGGTYGYTF
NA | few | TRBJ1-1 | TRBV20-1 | TGCAGTGCTAGTTGGGGGGGCACTGAAGCTTTCTTT | CSASWGGTEAFF